The clone carrying this TCR beta chain was seen only once. The antigen remains unidentified. The method was immunoSEQ multiplex PCR; TCRdb's version includes in-frame clones alone and lacks a portion of them. The sample records roughly 150,000 clones, 87% being singletons. V was pared by 10 bases and J by 8 bases, with 7 bases of the junction left unmatched. Germline values: CDR1 MNHNY, CDR2 SVGAGI (reference sequence). CDR3 length: 11 residues. As for time point: blood 2 weeks post-SBRT. The treatment: 15 Gy SBRT to primary tumor, nephrectomy 4 weeks later. The patient's renal cell carcinoma had clear cell pathology. This entry is derived from a study of radiation and T cells in renal cell carcinoma. Study-wide findings and caveats: Without pretreatment biopsies, baseline tumor clonotype presence was undetermined. From baseline, blood top tumor clonotypes peaked at 2 weeks post-radiation.

The sample in question was blood, obtained from a patient whose treatment included radiotherapy and nephrectomy. The chain is built from TRBV6-6 and TRBJ1-2; 7 bases map to TRBD1. The TCR sequence derives from a woman aged 50 to 60 with renal cell carcinoma. Written as DNA, the CDR3 is TGTGCCACCAAAGGACAGGAAGGCTACACCTTC. Its protein is CATKGQEGYTF.